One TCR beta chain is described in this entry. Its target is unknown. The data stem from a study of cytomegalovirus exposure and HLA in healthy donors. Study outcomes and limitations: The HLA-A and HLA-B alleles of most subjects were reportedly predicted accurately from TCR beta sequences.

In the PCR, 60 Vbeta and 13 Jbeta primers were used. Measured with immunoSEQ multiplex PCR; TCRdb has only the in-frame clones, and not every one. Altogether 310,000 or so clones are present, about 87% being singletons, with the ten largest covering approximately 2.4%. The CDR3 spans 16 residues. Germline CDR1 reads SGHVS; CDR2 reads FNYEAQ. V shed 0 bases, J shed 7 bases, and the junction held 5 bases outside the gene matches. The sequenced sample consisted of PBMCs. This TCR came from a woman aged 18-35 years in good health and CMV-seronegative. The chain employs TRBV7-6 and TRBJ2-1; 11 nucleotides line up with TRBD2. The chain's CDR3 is CASSLAGTSGRNEQFF. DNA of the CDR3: TGTGCCAGCAGCTTAGCTGGGACTAGCGGTCGTAATGAGCAGTTCTTC.